The sequence of this TCR beta chain was determined in a study of blood T cell repertoires in COVID-19. Study-wide background: Italy, Spain and the United States were the sources of the convalescent and acute COVID-19 samples. T cells, B-cell-depleted T cells, or PBMCs provided the cDNA or gDNA that served as material.

Germline-derived CDR1 and CDR2 are MNHEY and SVGEGT. This CDR3 region has 17 residues. Original analysis: By means of reference gene primer amplification, nucleated cell counts were estimated. TCRdb keeps only in-frame clones here, not all; method: immunoSEQ multiplex PCR. V and J calls and clone size are copied from that table; D and trimming were computed from the DNA. The repertoire has some 350,000 clones, 88% of them found once; the top ten carry about 6.7%. This clone is a singleton in its sample. A junction boundary mismatches the germline segment, possibly from a read error. The Seattle patients, enrolled during active infection, were followed longitudinally.

The sequence was collected from a woman between 65 and 79 years old with COVID-19, enrolled during active disease. The material sequenced was peripheral blood. The V call is TRBV6-2 or TRBV6-3, the J call TRBJ2-3; 9 positions match TRBD2. CDR3 in DNA: TGTGCCAGCAGTTACTTCCACCTAAGCGGGGGGCCTCGCAGCACCCATTTT. It specifies CASSYFHLSGGPRSTHF.